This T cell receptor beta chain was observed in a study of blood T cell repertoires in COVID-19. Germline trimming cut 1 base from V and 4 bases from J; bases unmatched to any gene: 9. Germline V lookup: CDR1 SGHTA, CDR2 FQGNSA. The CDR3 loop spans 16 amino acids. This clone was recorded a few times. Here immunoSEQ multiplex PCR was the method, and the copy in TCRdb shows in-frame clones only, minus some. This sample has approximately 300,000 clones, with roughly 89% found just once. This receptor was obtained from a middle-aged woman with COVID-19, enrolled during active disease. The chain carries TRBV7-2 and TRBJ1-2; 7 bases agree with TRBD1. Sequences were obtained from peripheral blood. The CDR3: CASSLGPERGLYGYTF. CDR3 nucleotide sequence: TGTGCCAGCAGCTTAGGGCCGGAAAGGGGGCTCTATGGCTACACCTTC.